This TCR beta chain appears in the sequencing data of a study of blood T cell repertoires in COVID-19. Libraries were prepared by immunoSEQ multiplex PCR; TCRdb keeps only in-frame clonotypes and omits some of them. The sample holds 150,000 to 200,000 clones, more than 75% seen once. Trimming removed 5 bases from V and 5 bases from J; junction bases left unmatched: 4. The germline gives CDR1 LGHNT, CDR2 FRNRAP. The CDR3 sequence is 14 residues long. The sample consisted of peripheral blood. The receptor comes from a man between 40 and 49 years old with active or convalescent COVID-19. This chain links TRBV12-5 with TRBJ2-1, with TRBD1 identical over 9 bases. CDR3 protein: CASGIWTGDNEQFF. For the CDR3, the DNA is TGTGCTAGTGGTATCTGGACAGGGGACAATGAGCAGTTCTTC.